These 3 T cell receptor beta chains originate from one sample sequenced in a study of cytomegalovirus exposure and HLA in healthy donors. Researchers ran the PCR with 60 Vbeta and 13 Jbeta primers. TCRdb's copy holds only in-frame clones and misses some; the assay was immunoSEQ multiplex PCR. The sample includes some 190,000 clones, around three quarters of them seen just once. Material: PBMCs. These receptors were collected from a woman younger than 35 in good health and CMV-seronegative.

This clone appeared a single time. The rearrangement joins TRBV30 to TRBJ1-2, with D perhaps matching TRBD1 (5 bases). This CDR3 spans 15 amino acids. Germline CDR1 GTSNPN, CDR2 SVGIG (reference sequence). V dropped 2 bases and J dropped 4 bases, with 17 bases sitting between them. CDR3: CAWSFRKSGGYGYTF. In DNA, the CDR3 is TGTGCCTGGAGTTTCCGCAAATCGGGGGGCTATGGCTACACCTTC.

In this sample, this clone turned up a few times. The genes are TRBV30 and TRBJ1-4, with D perhaps matching TRBD1 (5 bases). V lost 3 bases to trimming and J lost 5 bases, with 13 bases between them. The CDR3 is made up of 14 amino acids. Germline assignment: CDR1 GTSNPN and CDR2 SVGIG (reference sequence). CDR3 DNA: TGTGCCTGGAGCCCGGGACTGAACAATGAAAAACTGTTTTTT. It codes for CAWSPGLNNEKLFF.

This chain connects TRBV7-2 to TRBJ2-6; possible D gene TRBD2, 6 bases. V gave up 1 base and J gave up 3 bases, with 10 bases separating them. CDR1 is SGHTA, CDR2 FQGNSA, per germline. This CDR3 has 16 amino acids. The CDR3: CASSLGRGGGANVLTF. DNA of the CDR3: TGTGCCAGCAGCTTAGGGCGGGGTGGTGGGGCCAACGTCCTGACTTTC. Drawing the rest from reference TRBV7-2 and TRBJ2-6, the complete variable domain is GAGVSQSPSNKVTEKGKDVELRCDPISGHTALYWYRQSLGQGLEFLIYFQGNSAPDKSGLPSDRFSAERTGGSVSTLTIQRTQQEDSAVYLCASSLGRGGGANVLTFGAGSRLTVL.